Listed below are T cell receptor beta chains from one sample, sequenced in a study of neoadjuvant anti-PD-1 for oral cavity cancer. The protocol was immunoSEQ multiplex PCR, while the TCRdb copy is restricted to in-frame clones and leaves out a portion. This sample yields thousands of clones, of which just under 60% are seen a single time; around 17% belongs to the top ten. The sample here was tumor tissue, taken after nivolumab (anti-PD-1) treatment. Receptors originate from a person aged 40 to 85 with oral cavity squamous cell carcinoma. CDR3s include the opening cysteine and the closing phenylalanine or tryptophan. D genes are given only for firm matches. The size of a clone is reported for some rows only, either as once, few or many, or as a class for expanded clones.

D	size	J	V	CDR3	DNA
-	-	TRBJ2-5	TRBV7-9	CASSLAGGQQETQYF	TGTGCCAGCAGCTTAGCGGGGGGCCAGCAAGAGACCCAGTACTTC
-	-	TRBJ2-7	TRBV29-1	CSVEWRGGSSYEQYF	TGCAGCGTTGAATGGAGGGGGGGGAGCTCCTACGAGCAGTACTTC
-	-	TRBJ2-5	TRBV10-3	CAISESAETQYF	TGTGCCATCAGTGAGTCGGCGGAGACCCAGTACTTC
TRBD2	few	TRBJ2-7	TRBV10-3	CAIRGLAGGYEQYF	TGTGCCATCAGGGGACTAGCGGGGGGCTACGAGCAGTACTTC
TRBD2	-	TRBJ2-5	TRBV11-2	CASSLDGGEETQYF	TGTGCCAGCAGCTTAGATGGGGGGGAAGAGACCCAGTACTTC
TRBD1	few	TRBJ2-7	TRBV28	CASSPEDRETYEQYF	TGTGCCAGCTCCCCCGAGGACAGGGAAACCTACGAGCAGTACTTC
-	few	TRBJ2-3	TRBV5-4	CASSLPGPGTDTQYF	TGTGCCAGCAGTCTCCCAGGGCCAGGCACAGATACGCAGTATTTT
-	-	TRBJ2-2	TRBV5-1	CASSLGQHNTGELFF	TGCGCCAGCAGCTTGGGTCAGCATAACACCGGGGAGCTGTTTTTT
-	-	TRBJ2-2	TRBV10-3	CAISEILNTGELFF	TGTGCCATCAGTGAGATCTTAAACACCGGGGAGCTGTTTTTT
-	-	TRBJ2-7	TRBV7-9	CASSPKDWTYEQYF	TGTGCCAGCAGCCCTAAGGACTGGACCTACGAGCAGTACTTC
-	few	TRBJ2-2	TRBV6-1	CASKYYNTGELFF	TGTGCCAGCAAGTACTATAACACCGGGGAGCTGTTTTTT
TRBD2	few	TRBJ2-2	TRBV6-4	CASSETSGSTGELFF	TGTGCCAGCAGTGAGACTAGCGGGAGCACCGGGGAGCTGTTTTTT
-	few	TRBJ2-5	TRBV28	CASSLYLRGYQETQYF	TGTGCCAGCAGTTTATACTTAAGGGGTTACCAAGAGACCCAGTACTTC
TRBD1	few	TRBJ2-6	TRBV9	CASSARDSHSGANVLTF	TGTGCCAGCAGCGCCCGGGACAGTCACTCTGGGGCCAACGTCCTGACTTTC
-	-	TRBJ2-5	TRBV29-1	CSVGPGLGTWETQYF	TGCAGCGTTGGACCGGGACTGGGCACCTGGGAGACCCAGTACTTC
-	few	TRBJ2-6	TRBV2	CASNKGNLGANVLTF	TGTGCCAGCAACAAGGGGAACCTGGGGGCCAACGTCCTGACTTTC
-	few	TRBJ1-2	TRBV11-2	CASSSESYYGYTF	TGTGCCAGCAGCTCCGAATCCTACTATGGCTACACCTTC
-	-	TRBJ2-7	TRBV5-6	CASSRTSYEQYF	TGTGCCAGCAGCAGAACTAGTTACGAGCAGTACTTC
-	-	TRBJ2-7	TRBV6-1	CASSWGYEQYF	TGTGCCAGCAGCTGGGGCTACGAGCAGTACTTC
-	-	TRBJ1-4	TRBV6-6	CASSRQPFNEKLFF	TGTGCCAGCAGTCGACAGCCTTTTAATGAAAAACTGTTTTTT
-	-	TRBJ2-7	TRBV5-6	CASSSNYEQYF	TGTGCCAGCAGCTCCAACTACGAGCAGTACTTC
TRBD2	-	TRBJ2-1	TRBV6-6	CASSNIAGVVNEQFF	TGTGCCAGCAGTAACATAGCGGGAGTGGTCAATGAGCAGTTCTTC
TRBD2	medium-sized	TRBJ2-7	TRBV2	CASMGLAIHEQYF	TGTGCCAGCATGGGACTAGCGATTCACGAGCAGTACTTC
-	-	TRBJ1-5	TRBV15	CATSRDLGVNQPQHF	TGTGCCACCAGCAGAGATCTTGGGGTCAATCAGCCCCAGCATTTT
TRBD2	-	TRBJ2-5	TRBV7-9	CASSSQTREGTQYF	TGTGCCAGCAGCTCCCAAACCCGGGAGGGGACCCAGTACTTC
-	-	TRBJ2-7	TRBV2	CASTGSVEQYF	TGTGCCAGCACCGGCTCGGTAGAGCAGTACTTC
-	-	TRBJ2-1	TRBV4-2	CASSQDLQGSYNEQFF	TGTGCCAGCAGCCAAGATTTACAGGGCTCCTACAATGAGCAGTTCTTC
-	few	TRBJ2-1	TRBV2	CASIRGGSYNEQFF	TGTGCCAGCATCCGAGGGGGCTCCTACAATGAGCAGTTCTTC
-	-	TRBJ1-1	TRBV19	CASSVRDAEAFF	TGTGCCAGTAGTGTCCGGGACGCAGAAGCTTTCTTT
TRBD2	-	TRBJ2-7	TRBV2	CASSEGTSRRSYEQYF	TGTGCCAGCAGTGAAGGGACTAGCCGACGCTCCTACGAGCAGTACTTC
TRBD1	few	TRBJ2-7	TRBV15	CATSRDSNTGTGVYEQYF	TGTGCCACCAGCAGAGATTCAAACACCGGGACAGGGGTCTACGAGCAGTACTTC